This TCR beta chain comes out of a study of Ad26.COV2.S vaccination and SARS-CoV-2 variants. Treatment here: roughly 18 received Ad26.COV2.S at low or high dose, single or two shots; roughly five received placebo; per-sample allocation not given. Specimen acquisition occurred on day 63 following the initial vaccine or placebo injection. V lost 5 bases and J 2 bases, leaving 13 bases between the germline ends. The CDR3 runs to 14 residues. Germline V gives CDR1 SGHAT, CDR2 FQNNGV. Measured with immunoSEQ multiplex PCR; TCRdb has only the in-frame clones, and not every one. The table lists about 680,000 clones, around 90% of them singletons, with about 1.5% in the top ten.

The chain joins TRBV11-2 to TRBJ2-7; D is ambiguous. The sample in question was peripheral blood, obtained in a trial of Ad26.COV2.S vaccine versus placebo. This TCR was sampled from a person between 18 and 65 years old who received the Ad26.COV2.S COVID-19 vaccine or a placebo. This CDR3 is CASSIGVTTYEQYF. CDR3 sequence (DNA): TGTGCCAGCAGCATTGGGGTGACGACCTACGAGCAGTACTTC.